This passage covers 16 T cell receptor beta chains from one sample sequenced in a study of blood T cell repertoires in COVID-19. Produced via immunoSEQ multiplex PCR; TCRdb's table is partial and in-frame only. The data show about 280,000 clones, approximately 90% seen once. Sequencing was done on a sample of PBMCs or T cells enriched from blood (not recorded which). The origin of the receptors is a woman aged 25 to 39 with acute COVID-19.

V is TRBV24-1 and J is TRBJ2-6; D may be TRBD1 (6 bases). The V end lost 12 bases, the J end lost 4 bases, and 12 bases lay between the germline ends. Germline V gives CDR1 KGHDR, CDR2 SFDVKD. The CDR3 loop spans 13 amino acids. The CDR3 loop reads CASGHPGANVLTF. Here the CDR3 DNA reads TGTGCCTCGGGACACCCAGGGGCCAACGTCCTGACTTTC.

The V gene is TRBV19, the J gene TRBJ1-2, with D hard to call. Per the germline V gene, CDR1 is LNHDA and CDR2 is SQIVND (reference sequence). V lost 6 bases to trimming and J lost 7 bases, with 18 bases between them. The CDR3 sequence is 14 residues long. Here the CDR3 reads CASRLPSLVGGYTF. The CDR3 bases are TGTGCCAGTAGGCTCCCTTCGCTTGTCGGTGGCTACACCTTC. The entire variable domain, with the rest obtained from reference TRBV19 and TRBJ1-2, is as follows: DGGITQSPKYLFRKEGQNVTLSCEQNLNHDAMYWYRQDPGQGLRLIYYSQIVNDFQKGDIAEGYSVSREKKESFPLTVTSAQKNPTAFYLCASRLPSLVGGYTFGSGTRLTVV.

The genes are TRBV27 and TRBJ2-1; 9 bases align to TRBD1. CDR3 length: 15 amino acids. V was clipped by 5 bases and J by 9 bases; unmatched bases: 11. CDR1 is MNHEY, CDR2 SMNVEV, per germline (reference sequence). The CDR3 reads CASSPTGGASGEQFF. The CDR3 nucleotides are TGTGCCAGCAGTCCCACAGGGGGCGCTTCTGGTGAGCAGTTCTTC.

This chain connects TRBV7-9 to TRBJ1-2; possible D gene TRBD1, 6 bases. CDR1 and CDR2 (germline): SEHNR, FQNEAQ (reference sequence). The CDR3 contains 12 residues. V was pared by 1 base and J by 6 bases, with 6 bases between. The CDR3, as DNA: TGTGCCAGCAGCTTAGACAGGGATGGCTACACCTTC. This sequence encodes CASSLDRDGYTF.

V usage is TRBV19 and J usage is TRBJ2-7; D gene uncertain. Between the trimmed V and J ends, which lost 1 base and 5 bases, there was a span of 9 bases. CDR3 length equals 13 residues. The germline CDR1 and CDR2 sequences are LNHDA and SQIVND (reference sequence). As DNA, the CDR3 is TGTGCCAGTAGTATAGGCCCAGTCCACGAGCAGTACTTC. It codes for CASSIGPVHEQYF.

This clone appeared a few times. This chain links TRBV2 with TRBJ1-4; unclear D gene. Germline V gene lookup returns CDR1 SNHLY and CDR2 FYNNEI. The CDR3 extends over 13 amino acids. Trimming cost V 7 bases and J 1 base, with 7 bases left between them. The CDR3 DNA reads as TGTGCCAGCACTAGTCAAACTAATGAAAAACTGTTTTTT. This codes for CASTSQTNEKLFF.

The rearrangement joins TRBV11-2 to TRBJ1-5; tentative D call: TRBD1 (5 bases). CDR3 size: 17 residues. CDR1 and CDR2 from the germline V gene are SGHAT and FQNNGV. V lost 5 bases and J lost 4, with 21 bases in between. The CDR3 nucleotides are TGTGCCAGCAGCCCCTCCCCCCAGGGTAAGGGTAATCAGCCCCAGCATTTT. Protein: CASSPSPQGKGNQPQHF.

CDR3 amino acids: CASTRRVLMDNEQFF. CDR3 sequence (DNA): TGTGCCAGCACCCGGAGGGTGCTTATGGACAATGAGCAGTTCTTC. V gene TRBV28 combines with J gene TRBJ2-1, with D perhaps TRBD2 (6 bases). CDR3 size: 15 residues. Germline V gene lookup returns CDR1 MDHEN and CDR2 SYDVKM. The germline V and J ends were trimmed by 7 bases and 5 bases, with 18 bases remaining between them.

The chain recombines TRBV12-3 or TRBV12-4 with TRBJ2-1; 7 nucleotides line up with TRBD1. V was pared by 5 bases and J by 10 bases, with 5 bases of the junction left unmatched. The CDR3 extends over 12 amino acids. CDR3 amino acids: CASSIQGYEQFF. The CDR3 bases are TGTGCCAGCAGTATACAGGGGTACGAGCAGTTCTTC.

The J gene is TRBJ2-1, the V gene TRBV11-2; TRBD2 matches at 8 bases. CDR1 SGHAT and CDR2 FQNNGV come from the germline V gene. The CDR3 contains 14 residues. J gave up 2 bases and V 5 bases, and 2 bases lay outside the gene matches. The CDR3 sequence is CASSRSGAYNEQFF. DNA for the CDR3: TGTGCCAGCAGCCGTAGCGGGGCCTACAATGAGCAGTTCTTC.

This sequence joins TRBV5-5 and TRBJ1-4; D unclear. The germline V and J ends were trimmed by 6 bases and 5 bases, with 14 bases remaining between them. Germline V gives CDR1 SGHKS, CDR2 YYEKEE (reference sequence). The CDR3 loop spans 14 amino acids. CDR3 in amino acids: CASKSQSGNEKLFF. CDR3 nucleotides: TGTGCCAGCAAATCCCAGTCGGGGAATGAAAAACTGTTTTTT.

The CDR3 spells CAWAGVADTQYF. The CDR3 DNA is TGTGCCTGGGCCGGGGTGGCAGATACGCAGTATTTT. The rearrangement uses TRBV30 and TRBJ2-3, with D maybe TRBD2 (5 bases). V lost 5 bases and J lost 4, with 10 bases in between. The CDR3 sequence is 12 residues long. CDR1 is GTSNPN, CDR2 SVGIG, per germline (reference sequence).

The rearrangement uses TRBV14 and TRBJ2-5; D is perhaps TRBD2 (5 bases). This CDR3 is built from 15 residues. Trimming took off 4 bases at V and 4 bases at J, with 16 bases between the two ends. The germline V gene has CDR1 SGHDN and CDR2 FVKESK. The CDR3 protein is CASSPSTGMGETQYF. CDR3 nucleotide sequence: TGTGCCAGCAGCCCCTCGACCGGGATGGGAGAGACCCAGTACTTC.

The chain couples TRBV5-8 to TRBJ2-7; perhaps TRBD2 as D (6 bases). Germline V gene lookup returns CDR1 SGHTS and CDR2 YDEGEE. Trimming stripped 4 bases from V and 0 bases from J, with 11 bases between. The CDR3 contains 14 residues. CDR3 nucleotide sequence: TGTGCCAGCAGCCCGCTAGCGTACTCCTACGAGCAGTACTTC. This sequence encodes CASSPLAYSYEQYF.

This clone appeared a single time. The V gene is TRBV6-5, the J gene TRBJ2-3; TRBD1 matches 10 bases. V shed 7 bases and J 5 bases; nucleotides not matched to a gene: 9. Germline values: CDR1 MNHEY, CDR2 SVGAGI. The CDR3 is 15 residues long. The CDR3, as DNA: TGTGCCAGCATCCTAAGACAGGGGGCAGGAGATACGCAGTATTTT. Its translation: CASILRQGAGDTQYF.

V is TRBV9 and J is TRBJ2-1; 13 bases are shared with TRBD2. The ends lost 1 base at V and 8 bases at J; junction bases unmatched: 9. The CDR3 has 17 amino acids. CDR1 is SGDLS, CDR2 YYNGEE, per germline. CDR3 residues: CASSVKLAGGPVDEQFF. CDR3 nucleotides: TGTGCCAGCAGCGTAAAACTAGCGGGAGGGCCAGTCGATGAGCAGTTCTTC.